These 20 T cell receptor beta chains came from one sample sequenced in a study of blood T cell repertoires in COVID-19. Sequencing was performed with immunoSEQ multiplex PCR; in TCRdb, only in-frame clones are kept and a portion is missing. This sample carries some 96,000 clones, 80% of them seen once, and the ten largest clones take approximately 29%. Material: peripheral blood. The receptors derive from a man aged 65 to 85 with active or convalescent COVID-19.

This clone turned up a few times. V usage is TRBV7-2 and J usage is TRBJ2-1, with a possible D match to TRBD2 (5 bases). CDR1 is SGHTA, CDR2 FQGNSA, per germline. Trimming cost V 7 bases and J 9 bases, with 13 bases left between them. The CDR3 extends over 12 amino acids. The CDR3 spells CASTGGGLEQFF. The CDR3 region has the DNA TGTGCCAGCACTGGCGGAGGTCTTGAGCAGTTCTTC.

This clone was observed a single time. The chain has TRBV6-2 or TRBV6-3 and TRBJ2-1, with 7 bases that match TRBD1. CDR3 length: 14 amino acids. The trim removed 8 bases at V and 8 bases at J, leaving 12 bases unmatched. Germline lookup yields CDR1 MNHEY and CDR2 SVGEGT. CDR3 DNA sequence: TGTGCCAGCCGCCCAGGACAGGTTGGCTATGAGCAGTTCTTC. As protein: CASRPGQVGYEQFF.

The V and J genes are TRBV14 and TRBJ2-1; no definite D call. Trimming pared 0 bases from V and 4 bases from J, leaving 16 bases between. The CDR3 covers 17 residues. The germline V gene encodes CDR1 SGHDN and CDR2 FVKESK. In nucleotides, the CDR3 is TGTGCCAGCAGCCAAGATTACCCCTCCGCGTGGTACAATGAGCAGTTCTTC. Protein: CASSQDYPSAWYNEQFF.

This clone was seen a few times. The J gene is TRBJ1-2, the V gene TRBV28, with D hard to call. Germline V gene lookup returns CDR1 MDHEN and CDR2 SYDVKM. Trimming took off 7 bases at V and 3 bases at J, with 18 bases between the two ends. The length of the CDR3 is 15 residues. CDR3 loop: CASKEGSSSYYGYTF. The CDR3 nucleotides read TGTGCCAGCAAAGAGGGCAGCTCTTCTTACTATGGCTACACCTTC.

This clone turned up a few times. The chain uses TRBV9 and TRBJ2-7; D is perhaps TRBD2 (5 bases). The CDR3 consists of 14 residues. CDR1 SGDLS and CDR2 YYNGEE come from the germline V gene. Trimming pared 0 bases from V and 2 bases from J, leaving 9 bases between. DNA for the CDR3: TGTGCCAGCAGCGTAGGAGGGATGCCCTACGAGCAGTACTTC. Translated, it gives CASSVGGMPYEQYF.

V usage is TRBV5-5 and J usage is TRBJ2-7; 10 bases align to TRBD1. The CDR3 contains 16 residues. Unmatched junction bases numbered 13, after V lost 4 bases and J lost 6 bases. Germline V gives CDR1 SGHKS, CDR2 YYEKEE (reference sequence). The chain's CDR3 is CASSVDPGTGVGEQYF. The CDR3 nucleotides are TGTGCCAGCAGCGTCGACCCCGGGACAGGGGTAGGCGAGCAGTACTTC.

V gene TRBV7-9 combines with J gene TRBJ2-5, with D perhaps TRBD1 (5 bases). Germline V gene lookup returns CDR1 SEHNR and CDR2 FQNEAQ (reference sequence). V lost 5 bases and J 0 bases, leaving 10 bases between the germline ends. This CDR3 region has 14 residues. The CDR3 bases are TGTGCCAGCAGCCCCTTACAGGACCAAGAGACCCAGTACTTC. This sequence encodes CASSPLQDQETQYF.

This clone was seen a single time. The V call is TRBV7-3, the J call TRBJ1-1; perhaps TRBD1 as D (6 bases). CDR3 size: 16 residues. Germline V gene sequence: CDR1 SGHTA, CDR2 FQGTGA. V was shortened by 5 bases and J by 4 bases, with 20 bases between the two germline ends. CDR3 sequence (DNA): TGTGCCAGCAGCCCCGCCCCATTGGCAGGGGTCACTGAAGCTTTCTTT. Translated: CASSPAPLAGVTEAFF.

The chain recombines TRBV5-4 with TRBJ2-7, with 7 bases that match TRBD1. J gave up 4 bases and V 4 bases, and 5 bases lay outside the gene matches. Germline loops: CDR1 SGHNT, CDR2 YYREEE (reference sequence). The CDR3 covers 13 residues. The CDR3 DNA is TGTGCCAGCAGCCCCGACAGGGTATACGAGCAGTACTTC. Amino acid sequence: CASSPDRVYEQYF. The full variable domain, its missing parts supplied by reference TRBV5-4 and TRBJ2-7, is ETGVTQSPTHLIKTRGQQVTLRCSSQSGHNTVSWYQQALGQGPQFIFQYYREEENGRGNFPPRFSGLQFPNYSSELNVNALELDDSALYLCASSPDRVYEQYFGPGTRLTVT.

V is TRBV9 and J is TRBJ2-7; TRBD2 matches at 10 bases. V dropped 0 bases and J dropped 6; count of bases not matched to a gene: 9. This CDR3 spans 16 amino acids. Per the germline V gene, CDR1 is SGDLS and CDR2 is YYNGEE. DNA of the CDR3: TGTGCCAGCAGCGTAGAGCCAGCGGGAGGGGCAAGCGAGCAGTACTTC. As protein: CASSVEPAGGASEQYF. Variable domain in full (rest from reference TRBV9 and TRBJ2-7): DSGVTQTPKHLITATGQRVTLRCSPRSGDLSVYWYQQSLDQGLQFLIQYYNGEERAKGNILERFSAQQFPDLHSELNLSSLELGDSALYFCASSVEPAGGASEQYFGPGTRLTVT.

V usage is TRBV9 and J usage is TRBJ1-3; TRBD1 agrees at 8 bases. V dropped 3 bases and J dropped 8; count of bases not matched to a gene: 7. The CDR3 covers 14 residues. CDR1 and CDR2 from the germline V gene are SGDLS and YYNGEE. CDR3 sequence (DNA): TGTGCCAGCAGCGCCGGACAGGGCGGGGACACCATATATTTT. Protein: CASSAGQGGDTIYF.

The chain carries TRBV4-3 and TRBJ2-2, with 9 bases aligning to TRBD2. The CDR3 consists of 17 residues. Germline assignment: CDR1 LGHNA and CDR2 YSLEER. V lost 1 base and J lost 0; bases outside the gene matches: 3. For the CDR3, the DNA is TGCGCCAGCAGCCAAGTTAGCGGGAGAACGAACACCGGGGAGCTGTTTTTT. Residues: CASSQVSGRTNTGELFF.

This rearrangement joins TRBV15 to TRBJ1-6; D gene unclear. This CDR3 is built from 15 residues. Trimming left V 5 bases short and J 9 bases short, with 17 bases between. Per germline, CDR1 LNHNV and CDR2 YYDKDF (reference sequence). CDR3 in amino acids: CATSSARVESSPLHF. The DNA for the CDR3 is TGTGCCACCAGCTCTGCGAGGGTAGAGAGTTCACCCCTCCACTTT. The full variable domain, with the rest looked up from reference TRBV15 and TRBJ1-6, is DAMVIQNPRYQVTQFGKPVTLSCSQTLNHNVMYWYQQKSSQAPKLLFHYYDKDFNNEADTPDNFQSRRPNTSFCFLDIRSPGLGDTAMYLCATSSARVESSPLHFGNGTRLTVT.

The rearrangement joins TRBV18 to TRBJ2-1, with TRBD2 matching over 10 bases. V shed 3 bases and J 9 bases; nucleotides not matched to a gene: 8. Germline V gene lookup returns CDR1 KGHSH and CDR2 LQKENI. The CDR3 totals 15 residues. The CDR3 coding sequence is TGTGCCAGCTCACCGGCGCTAGCGGGGGAGCTTGAGCAGTTCTTC. Its protein is CASSPALAGELEQFF.

V gene TRBV6-2 or TRBV6-3 combines with J gene TRBJ1-5, with a possible D match to TRBD1 (5 bases). The CDR3 sequence is 15 residues long. The germline gives CDR1 MNHEY, CDR2 SVGEGT. Trimming removed 2 bases from V and 9 bases from J, with 17 bases in between. The CDR3 sequence: CASSYRGWQGSPQHF. CDR3 DNA sequence: TGTGCCAGCAGTTACCGGGGGTGGCAGGGTTCGCCCCAGCATTTT.

This chain uses TRBV27 with TRBJ1-5, with a possible D match to TRBD1 (5 bases). The V end lost 7 bases, the J end lost 3 bases, and 16 bases lay between the germline ends. This CDR3 is 15 amino acids long. CDR1 is MNHEY, CDR2 SMNVEV, per germline (reference sequence). The CDR3 DNA reads TGTGCCAGCAACCCCGGAACAGGTCCCAATCAGCCCCAGCATTTT. This encodes CASNPGTGPNQPQHF.

This clone was counted a single time. The chain joins TRBV5-5 to TRBJ2-7; 9 bases map to TRBD2. This CDR3 has 15 residues. Trimming removed 0 bases from V and 0 bases from J; junction bases left unmatched: 1. Germline loops: CDR1 SGHKS, CDR2 YYEKEE (reference sequence). The CDR3: CASSLGLAASYEQYF. For the CDR3, the DNA is TGTGCCAGCAGCTTGGGACTAGCGGCCTCCTACGAGCAGTACTTC.

The CDR3 region has the DNA TGCGCCAGCAGCTTGGAACAGGGTGCGGGAAACACCATATATTTT. This gives the protein CASSLEQGAGNTIYF. The V and J genes are TRBV5-1 and TRBJ1-3, with a tentative D call TRBD1 (6 bases). Germline CDR1 and CDR2: SGHRS and YFSETQ. This CDR3 is 15 amino acids long. The germline V and J ends were trimmed by 0 bases and 4 bases, with 11 bases remaining between them.

This chain joins TRBV19 and TRBJ1-5, with D perhaps matching TRBD1 (6 bases). Germline CDR1 LNHDA, CDR2 SQIVND (reference sequence). V was shortened by 3 bases and J by 4 bases, with 10 bases between the two germline ends. This CDR3 comprises 14 residues. As DNA, the CDR3 is TGTGCCAGTAGTATTCGGACAGAAAATCAGCCCCAGCATTTT. Protein: CASSIRTENQPQHF.

The chain employs TRBV6-2 or TRBV6-3 and TRBJ2-7; TRBD1 agrees at 7 bases. Germline V gene sequence: CDR1 MNHEY, CDR2 SVGEGT. Trimming at V came to 5 bases and at J to 4 bases, leaving 5 bases not matched to a gene. This CDR3 comprises 13 residues. DNA for the CDR3: TGTGCCAGCAGTACCCAGGGGGTATACGAGCAGTACTTC. Translated: CASSTQGVYEQYF.